The 22 T cell receptor beta chains reported below all come from one sample, sequenced in a study of identical twins. TCRdb re-called the 5' RACE reads with MiXCR, one entry per CDR3 protein. The sample contains roughly 1.6 million distinct CDR3 sequences, less than 40% of which appear only once. The sequencing input was cord blood. The receptors originated from a newborn girl in good health.

This clonotype was counted once. This may be a read error: a much more frequent sequence differs by one nucleotide. V usage is TRBV29-1 and J usage is TRBJ2-3, with D maybe TRBD2 (5 bases). This CDR3 is built from 15 residues. V lost 1 base, J lost 7 bases, and 18 bases lay in between. Germline-derived CDR1 and CDR2 are SQVTM and ANQGSEA. CDR3 in amino acids: CSVEVLGRGSNTQYF. Written as DNA, the CDR3 is TGCAGCGTTGAAGTCCTGGGTCGGGGATCGAATACGCAGTATTTT.

V gene TRBV4-2 combines with J gene TRBJ2-1, with 9 positions matching TRBD2. The junction had 13 bases not matched to a gene; V was cut back by 0 bases and J by 7 bases. Germline V lookup: CDR1 LGHNA, CDR2 YNFKEQ. The length of the CDR3 is 18 residues. The CDR3: CASSQDPPGSGRENEQFF. For the CDR3, the DNA is TGTGCCAGCAGCCAAGATCCCCCGGGTAGCGGGAGAGAGAATGAGCAGTTCTTC.

CDR3 region: CSAEQGRYEQYF. The CDR3 coding sequence is TGCAGCGCCGAACAGGGACGGTACGAGCAGTACTTC. V and J are TRBV29-1 and TRBJ2-5; weak D call: TRBD1 (6 bases). The J call could be wrong; TRBJ2-7 is a better fit for the DNA end. From germline, CDR1 is SQVTM and CDR2 ANQGSEA. CDR3 length: 12 residues.

The chain couples TRBV10-3 to TRBJ2-3, with 8 bases aligning to TRBD2. Germline CDR1 ENHRY, CDR2 SYGVKD. After removal of 2 bases from V and 0 bases from J, the junction contained 10 bases not matched to a gene. The CDR3 totals 18 residues. The CDR3 protein is CAISEVSSGFTSTDTQYF. Here the CDR3 DNA reads TGTGCCATCAGTGAGGTGTCTAGCGGGTTCACTAGCACAGATACGCAGTATTTT.

The chain links TRBV27 to TRBJ1-3; D perhaps matches TRBD1 (5 bases). The CDR3 is 18 residues long. Trimming removed 5 bases at V and 0 bases at J, with 20 bases between. From germline, CDR1 is MNHEY and CDR2 SMNVEV (reference sequence). CDR3: CASSPDLYRLSSGNTIYF. CDR3 nucleotides: TGTGCCAGCAGTCCGGACCTCTACAGGCTCAGCTCTGGAAACACCATATATTTT.

This clonotype was counted between two and nine times. V is TRBV25-1 and J is TRBJ2-1; 9 nucleotides line up with TRBD2. With 0 bases clipped from V and 10 bases from J, the junction kept 13 bases outside the gene matches. The CDR3 totals 17 residues. CDR1 is MGHDK and CDR2 is SYGVNS in the germline V gene. The CDR3 bases are TGTGCCAGCAGTGAATATTGGCGGGAGGGCCCTCTTGACGAGCAGTTCTTC. This translates into CASSEYWREGPLDEQFF.

This clonotype has just a few counts. The chain employs TRBV6-6 and TRBJ2-4; the match to TRBD1 covers 8 bases. Per germline, CDR1 MNHNY and CDR2 SVGAGI (reference sequence). Trimming at V came to 5 bases and at J to 0 bases, leaving 3 bases not matched to a gene. There are 15 residues in the CDR3. The CDR3 region has the DNA TGTGCCAGCAGTAGAGACAGGGGAGCCAAAAACATTCAGTACTTC. Its translation is CASSRDRGAKNIQYF.

This clonotype has ten or more counts. The chain employs TRBV2 and TRBJ2-7, with TRBD1 as a possible D gene (5 bases). V lost 3 bases and J 3 bases, leaving 9 bases between the germline ends. Germline loops: CDR1 SNHLY, CDR2 FYNNEI. The CDR3 length is 13 residues. This CDR3 reads CASSEAGNYEQYF. CDR3 bases: TGTGCCAGCAGTGAGGCAGGGAACTACGAGCAGTACTTC.

The chain combines TRBV20-1 with TRBJ2-2; unclear D gene. Per germline, CDR1 DFQATT and CDR2 SNEGSKA (reference sequence). The CDR3 runs 12 residues. The V gene lost 2 bases and the J gene lost 6 bases, with 7 bases spanning the gap. CDR3 DNA: TGCAGTGCTAGAATAGGCGCCGGGGAGCTGTTTTTT. Translation gives CSARIGAGELFF.

This chain uses TRBV6-1 with TRBJ1-2; D remains unclear. This CDR3 has 12 amino acids. The germline V gene has CDR1 MNHNS and CDR2 SASEGT. V dropped 1 base and J dropped 8 bases, with 8 bases sitting between them. The DNA of the CDR3 is TGTGCCAGCAGTGAAGTCAGGTTGGGCTACACCTTC. Translated, it gives CASSEVRLGYTF.

This clonotype has only a few counts. The CDR3 coding sequence is TGCGCCAGCGGTCTCGGGGTAGGGGCCAACGTCCTGACTTTC. Translated: CASGLGVGANVLTF. The chain joins TRBV5-1 to TRBJ2-6; D possibly corresponds to TRBD2 (5 bases). V lost 7 bases and J 4 bases, leaving 12 bases between the germline ends. In germline, CDR1 is SGHRS, CDR2 YFSETQ. The length of the CDR3 is 14 residues.

This clonotype was detected ten times or more. The V gene is TRBV19, the J gene TRBJ2-7; D is uncertain. Trimming removed 6 bases from V and 0 bases from J, with 9 bases in between. Germline V gene lookup returns CDR1 LNHDA and CDR2 SQIVND (reference sequence). CDR3 length equals 13 residues. The CDR3 region is CASRLGSSYEQYF. The CDR3 DNA follows: TGTGCCAGTAGATTGGGTAGCTCCTACGAGCAGTACTTC. The entire variable domain, with the rest obtained from reference TRBV19 and TRBJ2-7, is as follows: DGGITQSPKYLFRKEGQNVTLSCEQNLNHDAMYWYRQDPGQGLRLIYYSQIVNDFQKGDIAEGYSVSREKKESFPLTVTSAQKNPTAFYLCASRLGSSYEQYFGPGTRLTVT.

J is TRBJ2-5 and V is TRBV9, with 9 nucleotides matching TRBD1. CDR1 and CDR2 (germline): SGDLS, YYNGEE. J lost 11 bases, V lost 4 bases, and 15 bases had no gene match. The CDR3 extends over 15 amino acids. The CDR3 nucleotides are TGTGCCAGCAGCTCTAGGGACAGGGAATACAATGAGCAGTACTTC. Its protein is CASSSRDREYNEQYF.

This clonotype was recorded a few times. This chain uses TRBV9 with TRBJ2-7; D is unclear. The CDR3 sequence is 16 residues long. Deletions cut 7 bases from V and 2 bases from J, with 22 bases between. Per germline, CDR1 SGDLS and CDR2 YYNGEE. CDR3 protein: CASGPQKTPPPYEQYF. CDR3 nucleotide sequence: TGTGCCAGCGGACCCCAAAAGACGCCGCCGCCCTACGAGCAGTACTTC.

This clonotype was observed a handful of times. This chain connects TRBV20-1 to TRBJ1-5; D call uncertain. V gave up 3 bases and J gave up 2 bases, with 11 bases separating them. CDR1 and CDR2 from the germline V gene are DFQATT and SNEGSKA (reference sequence). The CDR3 covers 14 residues. The CDR3 protein is CSASSGMGNQPQHF. CDR3 DNA sequence: TGCAGTGCTAGTTCCGGGATGGGCAATCAGCCCCAGCATTTT.

This clonotype was detected ten times or more. This chain connects TRBV5-1 to TRBJ1-6; no definite D call. The germline CDR1 and CDR2 sequences are SGHRS and YFSETQ. CDR3 length: 14 amino acids. The V end was cut by 0 bases, the J end by 5 bases, with 6 bases between. The CDR3 loop reads CASSLGADNSPLHF. CDR3 sequence (DNA): TGCGCCAGCAGCTTGGGGGCAGATAATTCACCCCTCCACTTT. Based on the CDR3 plus reference TRBV5-1 and TRBJ1-6, the full variable domain is KAGVTQTPRYLIKTRGQQVTLSCSPISGHRSVSWYQQTPGQGLQFLFEYFSETQRNKGNFPGRFSGRQFSNSRSEMNVSTLELGDSALYLCASSLGADNSPLHFGNGTRLTVT.

The V call is TRBV27, the J call TRBJ2-5; unclear D gene. This CDR3 is built from 14 residues. V gave up 3 bases and J gave up 4 bases, with 12 bases separating them. Germline V lookup: CDR1 MNHEY, CDR2 SMNVEV (reference sequence). For the CDR3, the DNA is TGTGCCAGCAGTTTTTTCGGCCGTGGAGAGACCCAGTACTTC. Translated: CASSFFGRGETQYF.

This rearrangement joins TRBV12-3 or TRBV12-4 to TRBJ2-6, with no clear D. Deletions cut 4 bases from V and 0 bases from J, with 7 bases between. This CDR3 has 15 amino acids. The CDR3 region is CASSSDPSGANVLTF. CDR3 nucleotides: TGTGCCAGCAGTTCCGACCCCTCTGGGGCCAACGTCCTGACTTTC.

CDR3 region: CASSDVGQGGGYTF. CDR3 in DNA: TGTGCCAGCAGCGATGTAGGACAGGGGGGCGGCTACACCTTC. The rearrangement links TRBV6-1 to TRBJ1-2, with TRBD1 matching 10 bases. CDR1 MNHNS and CDR2 SASEGT come from the germline V gene. V trimming: 6 bases; J trimming: 8 bases; junction bases outside the gene matches: 9. The CDR3 is 14 residues long.

This clonotype was seen more than once but under ten times. The chain carries TRBV7-2 and TRBJ2-1; no firm D call. With 0 bases removed from V and 6 bases from J, the gap between germline ends came to 6 bases. CDR1 SGHTA and CDR2 FQGNSA come from the germline V gene. The CDR3 covers 13 residues. CDR3 bases: TGTGCCAGCAGCTTAGCGGCCCCCAATGAGCAGTTCTTC. Its translation is CASSLAAPNEQFF.

The V and J genes are TRBV12-3 or TRBV12-4 and TRBJ2-5, with D possibly matching TRBD2 (6 bases). There are 15 residues in the CDR3. V dropped 5 bases and J dropped 5 bases, with 18 bases sitting between them. Written as DNA, the CDR3 is TGTGCCAGCAGTGGCAGTTCGGGACTGCGGGAGACCCAGTACTTC. As protein: CASSGSSGLRETQYF.

This clonotype was counted only a few times. This chain links TRBV6-1 with TRBJ1-5; D gene unclear. The germline V gene has CDR1 MNHNS and CDR2 SASEGT. The CDR3 runs to 17 residues. V shed 2 bases and J shed 0 bases, with 14 bases lying between them. The CDR3 is CASSENADAYSNQPQHF. DNA for the CDR3: TGTGCCAGCAGTGAAAATGCGGACGCATATAGCAATCAGCCCCAGCATTTT.